This T cell receptor (beta chain) is drawn from a study of blood T cells in healthy people across ages (dated by TCRdb to about 2015). Describing the broader study: In model experiments, template switching captured roughly one uniquely barcoded TCR beta cDNA molecule for every two T cells. The donors were divided into four age groups: young (average around 15 years), middle-aged (about 40), aged (approximately 59) and long-lived (nearly 85). Donors of different ages were randomly distributed across sequencing lanes to avoid experimental bias. The study analyzed two additional independent replicas of 1 million unique cDNA reads from the same blood draw for two donors, one aged 18 to 30 and one aged 80 or older. Age-related changes in TCR beta repertoire diversity were measured in the study by deep sequencing normalized with unique cDNA molecular identifiers. General conclusions and limits of the study: Observed TCR beta diversity per million T cells fell roughly linearly with age, and a significant reduction was already apparent by age approximately 41. Donor CMV infection status was unknown, potentially confounding age-related changes in expanded clonotypes. Estimates of total diversity based on one million sequenced T cells were considered lower bounds and underestimates. The percentage of naive T cells measured by flow cytometry correlated strongly with observed TCR beta diversity. Compared with the aged group, more naive CD4+ T cells, fewer expanded clones and increased TCR diversity were shown by the long-lived group, suggesting age selection. Conclusive comparison of naive and antigen-experienced compartments was prevented by the profiling of bulk unsorted PBMCs.

The CDR3 spans 13 residues, from the cysteine through the phenylalanine. The sequence is cut down to CDR3 DNA, 39 bases in frame from base 1. Trimming takes 8 bases off V and 4 bases off J; junction bases not matched to a gene: 6. For CDR1 and CDR2, the germline V gene lists MNHEY and SVGAGI. This clonotype came up a few times. Its antigen remains undetermined. No much larger clone exists at a distance of one base, and base qualities are not known. The roughly 39 donors, aged 6 to 90 years, were systemically healthy Caucasian individuals from Russia. Each donor gave roughly 9 milliliters of peripheral blood, drawn into EDTA-treated Vacutainer tubes. PBMCs were isolated by Ficoll-Paque density-gradient centrifugation, with at least 6 million obtained per sample. Trizol reagent was used to extract total RNA from the PBMCs, yielding at least 5.5 micrograms per sample. The percentages of naive CD45RAhigh/CD27high T cells were determined by flow cytometry on a PBMC aliquot from every donor.

The library was obtained by 5' RACE. These reads were obtained on an Illumina HiSeq 2500. The second PCR ran for roughly 7 to 11 cycles and used a J-beta primer mix along with a sample-barcoded 5' primer. A template-switch 5' adaptor carrying 12 random nucleotides introduced a unique molecular identifier onto each TCR beta cDNA molecule. At least 2.5 million CDR3-containing paired-end reads were obtained from each sample. First-strand cDNA was synthesized from all RNA with the Mint cDNA synthesis kit, primed by a TRBC-specific oligonucleotide. All cDNA was treated with uracil-DNA glycosylase and then went through a first 18-cycle PCR with the universal primers M1SS and BC2_uni_R. The paper's data handling went like this. For normalization, 1 million high-quality reads, each with a distinct molecular identifier, were randomly selected from each sample. Reads sharing molecular identifiers were discarded rather than binned into consensus sequences. CDR3 identification, clonotype clustering and error correction used MiTCR with a Q25 quality threshold and the strictest error-elimination algorithm. A nonparametric unseen species model with Euler transformation was used to estimate a lower bound on total TCR beta diversity. The public reads were reprocessed in TCRdb via fastp at Q25 and MiXCR, keeping in-frame beta chains. For every CDR3 protein sequence, its rows merge into one entry that carries the most common genes and DNA. The V and J calls follow TCRdb's processing rather than the paper's. The sample table holds fewer than 1.5 million distinct CDR3 sequences, of which 42% were seen once. Around 8% of the sample belongs to the ten largest clones.

The specimen was blood. The sequence was obtained from a woman younger than 30 in good health. In this chain, TRBV6-5 is recombined with TRBJ2-7, with TRBD1 identical over 9 junction bases. The CDR3 here reads CASDGTGTYEQYF. Here is the DNA: TGTGCCAGCGACGGGACAGGGACTTACGAGCAGTACTTC.